These 14 T cell receptor beta chains came from one sample sequenced in a study of T-cell reconstitution after alpha-beta-depleted transplantation in children. Unique molecular identifiers tagged the TCRbeta library. One entry per CDR3 protein, called by TCRdb with MiXCR from the PCR reads. The table includes more than 200,000 distinct CDR3 sequences, approximately 8% detected once. The starting material was PBMCs, mostly from graft donor cells, obtained 360 days after TCRalphabeta/CD19-depleted stem cell transplant. All receptors come from a male patient aged 2 to 10 who had a stem cell transplant for acute myeloid leukemia, so the T cells may come from the graft donor.

This clonotype came up a few times. The CDR3 coding sequence is TGTGCCAGCAGCTTGGCCTCTAGCGGGGAGCGCTACGAGCAGTACTTC. It is translated as CASSLASSGERYEQYF. This chain links TRBV5-4 with TRBJ2-7; 9 bases map to TRBD2. The V and J ends lost 0 bases and 3 bases, in that order; junction bases with no gene match: 7. This CDR3 region has 16 residues. CDR1 is SGHNT and CDR2 is YYREEE in the germline V gene (reference sequence).

This clonotype was picked up many times. The rearrangement links TRBV10-3 to TRBJ2-3, with 7 nucleotides matching TRBD1. The junction had 1 base not matched to a gene; V was cut back by 1 base and J by 0 bases. The CDR3 runs to 15 residues. CDR1 is ENHRY and CDR2 is SYGVKD in the germline V gene. The CDR3 loop reads CAISEWDRSTDTQYF. As DNA, the CDR3 is TGTGCCATCAGTGAGTGGGACAGAAGCACAGATACGCAGTATTTT.

In this sample, this clonotype turned up many times. The J gene is TRBJ2-1, the V gene TRBV20-1, with D uncertain. Germline lookup yields CDR1 DFQATT and CDR2 SNEGSKA (reference sequence). V was trimmed by 6 bases and J by 10 bases, leaving 19 bases between them. This CDR3 region has 13 residues. This chain's CDR3 is CSAHSRVIREQFF. The CDR3 DNA is TGCAGTGCCCACAGCCGGGTCATAAGGGAGCAGTTCTTC.

This clonotype occurred a few times. The chain recombines TRBV14 with TRBJ2-3; TRBD1 aligns across 7 bases. Unmatched junction bases numbered 4, after V lost 4 bases and J lost 0 bases. The CDR3 consists of 15 residues. Germline-derived CDR1 and CDR2 are SGHDN and FVKESK. CDR3 in DNA: TGTGCCAGCAGCCCCCGGGACAGCAGCACAGATACGCAGTATTTT. Residues: CASSPRDSSTDTQYF.

This clonotype was seen more than once but under ten times. The chain has TRBV11-2 and TRBJ2-7, with a possible D match to TRBD1 (5 bases). Germline V gene lookup returns CDR1 SGHAT and CDR2 FQNNGV. V was trimmed by 3 bases and J by 2 bases, leaving 23 bases between them. The CDR3 sequence is 18 residues long. The DNA for the CDR3 is TGTGCCAGCAGCTTCTCCCTACTCGCCAAAGGGGAAGCCTACGAGCAGTACGTC. Its translation: CASSFSLLAKGEAYEQYV.

The sample holds many counts of this clonotype. The chain employs TRBV10-3 and TRBJ2-6, with 8 bases matching TRBD2. This CDR3 region has 19 residues. Germline loops: CDR1 ENHRY, CDR2 SYGVKD. V lost 0 bases and J lost 1; bases outside the gene matches: 8. The CDR3 loop reads CAISESRSGRLSGANVLTF. The CDR3, as DNA: TGTGCCATCAGTGAGTCAAGGAGCGGGAGACTTTCTGGGGCCAACGTCCTGACTTTC.

This clonotype has just a few counts. J is TRBJ1-2 and V is TRBV6-5; no firm D call. Between the trimmed V and J ends, which lost 2 bases and 0 bases, there was a span of 10 bases. This CDR3 contains 15 residues. Per germline, CDR1 MNHEY and CDR2 SVGAGI. Written as DNA, the CDR3 is TGTGCCAGCAGTTACGTCGTAAGGGCTAACTATGGCTACACCTTC. Translated: CASSYVVRANYGYTF.

This clonotype was counted between two and nine times. The gene calls are TRBV9 and TRBJ2-1; D might be TRBD1 or TRBD2, each matching 5 bases. V was clipped by 4 bases and J by 5 bases, with 13 bases between them. The CDR3 is 14 amino acids. Germline lookup yields CDR1 SGDLS and CDR2 YYNGEE. In DNA form, the CDR3 reads TGTGCCAGCAGCTCCTCGGGACGGCACAATGAGCAGTTCTTC. This translates into CASSSSGRHNEQFF.

V gene TRBV3-1 combines with J gene TRBJ2-7; D possibly corresponds to TRBD1 (5 bases). The CDR3 extends over 13 amino acids. Looked up from germline, CDR1 is LGHDT and CDR2 is YNNKEL (reference sequence). The V end was cut by 5 bases, the J end by 7 bases, with 15 bases between. The CDR3 DNA is TGTGCCAGCAGCGGTCAGGGATGGATGGAGCAGTACTTC. Amino acids: CASSGQGWMEQYF.

This chain joins TRBV3-1 and TRBJ2-2; D unresolved. CDR3 length equals 17 residues. V gave up 4 bases and J gave up 0 bases, with 15 bases separating them. Looked up from germline, CDR1 is LGHDT and CDR2 is YNNKEL (reference sequence). CDR3 residues: CASSPLRPLPNTGELFF. The CDR3 coding sequence is TGTGCCAGCAGCCCTCTCAGACCCCTTCCGAACACCGGGGAGCTGTTTTTT. Complete variable domain (other parts from reference TRBV3-1 and TRBJ2-2): DTAVSQTPKYLVTQMGNDKSIKCEQNLGHDTMYWYKQDSKKFLKIMFSYNNKELIINETVPNRFSPKSPDKAHLNLHINSLELGDSAVYFCASSPLRPLPNTGELFFGEGSRLTVL.

The chain carries TRBV30 and TRBJ1-1; 7 bases align to TRBD1. CDR3 length equals 14 residues. The J segment lost 3 bases and the V segment lost 2 bases, leaving 6 bases of the junction unmatched. Germline V lookup: CDR1 GTSNPN, CDR2 SVGIG (reference sequence). CDR3 bases: TGTGCCTGGAGTACTAGCCAGGGGGACACTGAAGCTTTCTTT. It codes for CAWSTSQGDTEAFF. The full variable domain, its missing parts supplied by reference TRBV30 and TRBJ1-1, is SQTIHQWPATLVQPVGSPLSLECTVEGTSNPNLYWYRQAAGRGLQLLFYSVGIGQISSEVPQNLSASRPQDRQFILSSKKLLLSDSGFYLCAWSTSQGDTEAFFGQGTRLTVV.

This clonotype was seen more than once but under ten times. The chain recombines TRBV7-2 with TRBJ2-5, with 8 bases fitting TRBD1. The CDR3 loop spans 13 amino acids. Looked up from germline, CDR1 is SGHTA and CDR2 is FQGNSA. Trimming removed 6 bases from V and 5 bases from J; junction bases left unmatched: 5. CDR3 nucleotide sequence: TGTGCCAGCAGGCAACAGGGGGTCGAGACCCAGTACTTC. It yields the protein CASRQQGVETQYF.

The rearrangement links TRBV20-1 to TRBJ2-7; weak D call: TRBD1 (6 bases). The CDR3 is made up of 12 amino acids. V dropped 6 bases and J dropped 2 bases, with 11 bases sitting between them. Per the germline V gene, CDR1 is DFQATT and CDR2 is SNEGSKA (reference sequence). The CDR3 sequence: CSAMDRPYEQYF. As DNA, the CDR3 is TGCAGTGCCATGGACAGACCCTACGAGCAGTACTTC.

This clonotype has at least ten counts. This chain uses TRBV7-8 with TRBJ2-3, with 9 bases matching TRBD2. The trim removed 8 bases at V and 0 bases at J, leaving 12 bases unmatched. The CDR3 has 17 residues. Germline CDR1 SGHVS, CDR2 FQNEAQ. The chain's CDR3 is CASGSGGYDASTDTQYF. CDR3 sequence (DNA): TGTGCCAGCGGTAGCGGGGGATACGACGCTAGCACAGATACGCAGTATTTT.